Each of the 24 T cell receptor beta chains below was sequenced from the same sample in a study of shared clonotypes between healthy human individuals. Sequencing used immunoSEQ multiplex PCR; TCRdb keeps in-frame clones, though not all of them. This sample carries more than 2,000,000 clones, around 90% of them seen once, and the ten largest clones take over 0.12%. Input material: naive CD4+ T cells sorted from blood. Described subset: CD45RA+ positively selected. All receptors come from a man younger than 30 in good health.

In its sample, this clone was seen once. The chain combines TRBV5-1 with TRBJ2-7; TRBD1 matches at 10 bases. J was trimmed by 3 bases and V by 4 bases; bases with no gene match: 10. Germline CDR1 reads SGHRS; CDR2 reads YFSETQ. The CDR3 length is 16 residues. The DNA of the CDR3 is TGCGCCAGCAGCAGGGATGGGACAGGGGCGCTCTACGAGCAGTACTTC. It specifies CASSRDGTGALYEQYF.

This chain connects TRBV6-5 to TRBJ1-1; no firm D call. Germline V gives CDR1 MNHEY, CDR2 SVGAGI. This CDR3 has 14 residues. Trimming removed 6 bases from V and 4 bases from J, with 15 bases in between. CDR3 nucleotide sequence: TGTGCCAGCAGACCACTCAGGTCTTCCACTGAAGCTTTCTTT. As protein: CASRPLRSSTEAFF.

The CDR3 nucleotides are TGCGCCAGCAGCCGCCCGACAGGTCCCTACGAGCAGTACTTC. Translating it yields CASSRPTGPYEQYF. This sequence joins TRBV4-1 and TRBJ2-5, with D possibly matching TRBD1 (6 bases). The tail of the sequence fits TRBJ2-7 better, so the J call may be wrong. The CDR3 is made up of 14 amino acids. Germline V CDR1 and CDR2: MGHRA, YSYEKL.

Regarding this clone: Other DNA sequences from this sample encode an identical CDR3 as well. The J gene is TRBJ2-1, the V gene TRBV5-1; D possibly corresponds to TRBD2 (6 bases). The CDR3 sequence is 16 residues long. V lost 0 bases, J lost 2 bases, and 12 bases lay in between. Germline loops: CDR1 SGHRS, CDR2 YFSETQ. This CDR3 reads CASSLVSSGPYNEQFF. In DNA form, the CDR3 reads TGCGCCAGCAGCTTGGTGAGTAGCGGCCCCTACAATGAGCAGTTCTTC.

Regarding this clone: The identical CDR3 is also encoded by other nucleotide sequences in the sample. The rearrangement joins TRBV7-2 to TRBJ2-5; D is perhaps TRBD2 (6 bases). Germline-derived CDR1 and CDR2 are SGHTA and FQGNSA. The V end lost 1 base, the J end lost 5 bases, and 11 bases lay between the germline ends. This CDR3 is 14 amino acids long. CDR3: CASSLGRGRETQYF. The CDR3 nucleotides read TGTGCCAGCAGCTTAGGTCGAGGGAGGGAGACCCAGTACTTC.

The chain links TRBV18 to TRBJ2-3, with D possibly matching TRBD1 (5 bases). With 3 bases removed from V and 5 bases from J, the gap between germline ends came to 9 bases. Germline lookup yields CDR1 KGHSH and CDR2 LQKENI. This CDR3 is 13 amino acids long. Here the CDR3 DNA reads TGTGCCAGCTCACCGTCAGGGTTAGATACGCAGTATTTT. This encodes CASSPSGLDTQYF.

Concerning this clone: Other DNA sequences in the sample encode the same CDR3. The chain links TRBV5-4 to TRBJ2-7, with TRBD2 identical over 11 bases. The V gene's germline CDR1 is SGHNT and CDR2 YYREEE (reference sequence). V was clipped by 2 bases and J by 2 bases; unmatched bases: 3. The CDR3 loop spans 15 amino acids. CDR3 residues: CASSFPTSGTYEQYF. CDR3 coding DNA: TGTGCCAGCAGCTTTCCGACTAGCGGGACCTACGAGCAGTACTTC.

J is TRBJ1-2 and V is TRBV28; D might be TRBD1 (6 bases). The ends were cut back, 8 bases at V and 0 bases at J, with 13 bases in the middle. The CDR3 sequence is 14 residues long. CDR1 MDHEN and CDR2 SYDVKM come from the germline V gene. The CDR3 loop is CASGGLQTNYGYTF. CDR3 in DNA: TGTGCCAGCGGGGGCTTGCAGACTAACTATGGCTACACCTTC.

The rearrangement joins TRBV6-1 to TRBJ1-5; unclear D gene. Germline CDR1 reads MNHNS; CDR2 reads SASEGT. The CDR3 has 16 residues. Trimming pared 3 bases from V and 0 bases from J, leaving 12 bases between. The CDR3 nucleotides read TGTGCCAGCAGTGACAGCCTTCCCTATAGCAATCAGCCCCAGCATTTT. Protein: CASSDSLPYSNQPQHF.

The chain is built from TRBV6-5 and TRBJ2-3, with 11 bases aligning to TRBD2. This CDR3 is built from 15 residues. From germline, CDR1 is MNHEY and CDR2 SVGAGI. The V gene end was trimmed by 5 bases and the J gene end by 6 bases; junction bases not matched to a gene: 7. The CDR3 reads CASSGLAGGPDTQYF. The CDR3 region has the DNA TGTGCCAGCAGTGGTCTAGCGGGAGGCCCCGATACGCAGTATTTT.

This chain links TRBV7-2 with TRBJ1-3, with D tentatively TRBD1 (5 bases). CDR3 length equals 13 residues. From germline, CDR1 is SGHTA and CDR2 FQGNSA. V was cut by 5 bases and J by 11 bases, with 16 bases left in between. CDR3: CASSPGPTGAIYF. The DNA of the CDR3 is TGTGCCAGCAGCCCGGGACCGACCGGGGCCATATATTTT.

V and J are TRBV7-8 and TRBJ2-7; 7 nucleotides align to TRBD1. The germline CDR1 and CDR2 sequences are SGHVS and FQNEAQ. The CDR3 runs 12 residues. J was trimmed by 5 bases and V by 3 bases; bases with no gene match: 1. The CDR3 sequence: CASSFTGDEQYF. In DNA, the CDR3 is TGTGCCAGCAGCTTCACAGGGGACGAGCAGTACTTC.

The V and J genes are TRBV5-1 and TRBJ1-2, with 10 bases aligning to TRBD1. Germline CDR1 is SGHRS and CDR2 is YFSETQ. The CDR3 spans 16 residues. The V segment lost 6 bases and the J segment 5 bases; nucleotides outside the gene matches: 13. The DNA of the CDR3 is TGCGCCAGCAAGTCGGAACCGGGACAGGGGTATTATGGCTACACCTTC. It translates to CASKSEPGQGYYGYTF.

V is TRBV7-9 and J is TRBJ2-5; no definite D call. Between the trimmed V and J ends, which lost 1 base and 5 bases, there was a span of 8 bases. The CDR3 sequence is 13 residues long. CDR1 is SEHNR and CDR2 is FQNEAQ in the germline V gene (reference sequence). CDR3 DNA: TGTGCCAGCAGCTTAGAAATTAGGGAGACCCAGTACTTC. Translation gives CASSLEIRETQYF.

The chain links TRBV10-3 to TRBJ2-7; no definite D call. The germline V gene has CDR1 ENHRY and CDR2 SYGVKD. V was cut by 3 bases and J by 5 bases, with 8 bases left in between. The CDR3 totals 12 residues. The DNA of the CDR3 is TGTGCCATCAGTGACAGGCTAAACGAGCAGTACTTC. It is translated as CAISDRLNEQYF.

Written as DNA, the CDR3 is TGTGCCATCAGACCGGGGATGGGTGAGCAGTTCTTC. This gives the protein CAIRPGMGEQFF. The chain carries TRBV10-3 and TRBJ2-1, with a possible D match to TRBD2 (5 bases). Germline V gene sequence: CDR1 ENHRY, CDR2 SYGVKD. V lost 6 bases and J lost 9, with 12 bases in between. This CDR3 has 12 residues.

The table lists this clone with a count of one. This chain connects TRBV7-9 to TRBJ2-2; TRBD1 might be the D (5 bases). Trimming shortened V by 5 bases and J by 6 bases, and 13 bases separated the two germline ends. This CDR3 contains 14 residues. CDR1 and CDR2 from the germline V gene are SEHNR and FQNEAQ (reference sequence). The CDR3 DNA is TGTGCCAGCAGCCTTCGACAGTACGCCGGGGAGCTGTTTTTT. It encodes CASSLRQYAGELFF. Drawing the rest from reference TRBV7-9 and TRBJ2-2, the complete variable domain is DTGVSQNPRHKITKRGQNVTFRCDPISEHNRLYWYRQTLGQGPEFLTYFQNEAQLEKSRLLSDRFSAERPKGSFSTLEIQRTEQGDSAMYLCASSLRQYAGELFFGEGSRLTVL.

This rearrangement joins TRBV11-2 to TRBJ2-7; D possibly uses TRBD1 or TRBD2 (6 bases each). CDR1 and CDR2 from the germline V gene are SGHAT and FQNNGV. Trimming removed 0 bases at V and 7 bases at J, with 16 bases between. The CDR3 consists of 15 residues. CDR3 residues: CASSLDRQGRWEQYF. The DNA of the CDR3 is TGTGCCAGCAGCTTAGATCGTCAGGGGAGGTGGGAGCAGTACTTC.

This clone occurred once. This sequence joins TRBV21-1 and TRBJ2-7; the DNA was not used to check the table's D call, TRBD1. TRBV21-1 is a listed pseudogene. The CDR3 spans 17 residues. DNA for the CDR3: TGTGCCAGCAGCGCGGGGACAGGGGGACGGTTCAAATACGAGCAGTACTTC. Its translation is CASSAGTGGRFKYEQYF.

The chain links TRBV18 to TRBJ2-5; tentative D call: TRBD1 (5 bases). This CDR3 comprises 12 residues. Germline V CDR1 and CDR2: KGHSH, LQKENI. Deletions cut 6 bases from V and 3 bases from J, with 8 bases between. The DNA for the CDR3 is TGTGCCAGCTCGGCAGGGAAAGAGACCCAGTACTTC. Encoded protein: CASSAGKETQYF.

The chain carries TRBV7-9 and TRBJ1-5; D call uncertain. V was clipped by 1 base and J by 7 bases, with 8 bases between them. This CDR3 is 13 amino acids long. Germline V gives CDR1 SEHNR, CDR2 FQNEAQ (reference sequence). Here the CDR3 DNA reads TGTGCCAGCAGCTTAGGTATGGAGCAGCCCCAGCATTTT. Its protein is CASSLGMEQPQHF.

This clone showed up just once. The chain couples TRBV28 to TRBJ1-5, with D possibly matching TRBD1 (6 bases). The germline V gene has CDR1 MDHEN and CDR2 SYDVKM. The CDR3 covers 16 residues. Trimming pared 5 bases from V and 9 bases from J, leaving 23 bases between. CDR3 bases: TGTGCCAGCAGTCCCCCGGGGGGGGCTAAAATCAGGCCCCAGCATTTT. Protein sequence: CASSPPGGAKIRPQHF. Full variable domain (outside the CDR3, taken from reference TRBV28 and TRBJ1-5): DVKVTQSSRYLVKRTGEKVFLECVQDMDHENMFWYRQDPGLGLRLIYFSYDVKMKEKGDIPEGYSVSREKKERFSLILESASTNQTSMYLCASSPPGGAKIRPQHFGDGTRLSIL.

This clone was counted a single time. The genes are TRBV11-2 and TRBJ2-3; perhaps TRBD2 as D (5 bases). The CDR3 runs 13 residues. Germline CDR1 SGHAT, CDR2 FQNNGV. V gave up 5 bases and J gave up 8 bases, with 14 bases separating them. CDR3 DNA: TGTGCCAGCAGCCCCACGACTATCCGTACGCAGTATTTT. It translates to CASSPTTIRTQYF.

V gene TRBV11-3 combines with J gene TRBJ2-1, with D perhaps being TRBD1 or TRBD2 (5 bases each). The CDR3 covers 18 residues. Germline assignment: CDR1 SGHNT and CDR2 YENEEA. The V end was cut by 5 bases, the J end by 3 bases, with 23 bases between. The CDR3 DNA is TGTGCCAGCAGCCCCAATTGGGAGTCCTCAGGGCTCTACAATGAGCAGTTCTTC. Translated, it gives CASSPNWESSGLYNEQFF.